This TCR beta chain was recorded in a study of regulatory T cells in long-lasting Graves disease. Building of the TCR beta libraries involved iRepertoire HTBI primers and Arm-PCR of CDR3 regions. One entry per CDR3 protein results from TCRdb running MiXCR on the multiplex PCR reads. Of about 610,000 distinct CDR3 sequences listed, roughly a sixth were seen once; the top ten hold about 12%. Time point reported: newly diagnosed GD, antithyroid drugs for less than 3 months. With RNA extracted from PBMCs as input, the TCR library was made. As collected, the peripheral blood samples measured around 9 milliliters each and went into EDTA tubes. This CDR3 region has 16 residues. V lost 2 bases and J lost 4, with 17 bases in between. CDR1 and CDR2 (germline): MNHEY, SMNVEV (reference sequence). A few counts support this clonotype. These data also featured in a second study, about T cells in Graves' hyperthyroidism and ophthalmopathy. That publication notes: The study defined stable Graves' hyperthyroidism as no ophthalmopathy progression within 18 months.

The chain combines TRBV27 with TRBJ1-1, with D perhaps TRBD1 (5 bases). The clonotype comes from a man younger than 35 with Graves disease. Material: peripheral blood mononuclear cells (PBMCs), obtained at new diagnosis, from a patient treated with antithyroid drugs. CDR3 protein: CASSLVDNLPSTEAFF. The CDR3 nucleotides read TGTGCCAGCAGTTTAGTGGACAACCTACCGAGCACTGAAGCTTTCTTT.